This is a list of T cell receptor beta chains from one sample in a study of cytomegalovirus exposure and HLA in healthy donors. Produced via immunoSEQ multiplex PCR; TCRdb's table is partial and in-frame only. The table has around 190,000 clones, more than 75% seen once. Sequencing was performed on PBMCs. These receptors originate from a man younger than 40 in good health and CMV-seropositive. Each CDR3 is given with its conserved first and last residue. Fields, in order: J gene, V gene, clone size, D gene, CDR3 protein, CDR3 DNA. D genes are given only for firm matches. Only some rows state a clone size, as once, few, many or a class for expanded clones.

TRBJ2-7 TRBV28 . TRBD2 CASGASGPYEQYF TGTGCCAGCGGAGCTAGCGGCCCCTACGAGCAGTACTTC
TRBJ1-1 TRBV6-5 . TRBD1 CASRKTGAYTEAFF TGTGCCAGCAGGAAGACAGGGGCATACACTGAAGCTTTCTTT
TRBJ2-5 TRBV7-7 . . CASSLAAGTRETQYF TGTGCCAGCAGCTTAGCAGCGGGCACACGAGAGACCCAGTACTTC
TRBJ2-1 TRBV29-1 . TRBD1 CSVDDRVGYNEQFF TGCAGCGTTGACGACAGGGTAGGGTACAATGAGCAGTTCTTC
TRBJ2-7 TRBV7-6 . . CASSERVSYEQYF TGTGCCAGCAGCGAAAGGGTTTCCTACGAGCAGTACTTC
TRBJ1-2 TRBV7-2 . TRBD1 CASSLSWRQGGYTF TGTGCCAGCAGCTTAAGTTGGAGACAGGGTGGCTACACCTTC
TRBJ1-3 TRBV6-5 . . CASSPPVGSGNTIYF TGTGCCAGCAGTCCCCCCGTCGGCTCTGGAAACACCATATATTTT
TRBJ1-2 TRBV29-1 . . CSVEARTNYGYTF TGCAGCGTTGAAGCGCGAACTAACTATGGCTACACCTTC
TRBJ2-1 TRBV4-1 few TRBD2 CASSQGGGDHEQFF TGCGCCAGCAGCCAGGGCGGGGGGGACCATGAGCAGTTCTTC
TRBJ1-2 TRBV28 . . CASSLPGIHNYGYTF TGTGCCAGCAGTTTACCAGGTATTCATAACTATGGCTACACCTTC
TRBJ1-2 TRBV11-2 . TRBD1 CASSLGPATGYGYTF TGTGCCAGCAGCTTAGGGCCCGCGACAGGGTATGGCTACACCTTC
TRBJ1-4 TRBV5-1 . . CASSQTVTNEKLFF TGCGCCAGCAGCCAGACAGTGACTAATGAAAAACTGTTTTTT
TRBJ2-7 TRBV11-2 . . CASSLWVGEGHEQYF TGTGCCAGCAGCTTATGGGTGGGAGAGGGGCACGAGCAGTACTTC
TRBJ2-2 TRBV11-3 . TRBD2 CASSFVTSNTGELFF TGTGCCAGCAGCTTCGTGACTAGCAACACCGGGGAGCTGTTTTTT
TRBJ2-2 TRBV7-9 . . CASSPFSWGTGELFF TGTGCCAGCAGCCCCTTCTCCTGGGGCACCGGGGAGCTGTTTTTT
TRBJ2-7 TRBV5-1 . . CASRPLGQLYEQYF TGCGCCAGCAGGCCCCTTGGACAGCTCTACGAGCAGTACTTC
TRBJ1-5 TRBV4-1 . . CASSQQEGSNQPQHF TGCGCCAGCAGCCAACAGGAAGGCAGCAATCAGCCCCAGCATTTT
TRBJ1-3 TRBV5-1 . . CASSPSGPSGNTIYF TGCGCCAGCAGCCCCAGCGGTCCCTCTGGAAACACCATATATTTT
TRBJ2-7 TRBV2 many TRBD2 CASGPLGGWDYEQYF TGTGCCAGCGGACCTCTGGGAGGGTGGGACTACGAGCAGTACTTC
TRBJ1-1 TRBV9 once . CASSEQGLTTEAFF TGTGCCAGCAGCGAGCAGGGGTTGACCACTGAAGCTTTCTTT
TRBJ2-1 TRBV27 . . CASSAGYQHNEQFF TGTGCCAGCAGTGCCGGCTACCAACACAATGAGCAGTTCTTC
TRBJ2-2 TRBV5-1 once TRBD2 CASSPPLAGGYTGELFF TGCGCCAGCAGCCCCCCCCTAGCGGGGGGCTACACCGGGGAGCTGTTTTTT
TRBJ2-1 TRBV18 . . CASSPPLAQDEQFF TGTGCCAGCTCACCCCCGCTAGCACAAGATGAGCAGTTCTTC
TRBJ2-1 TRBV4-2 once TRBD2 CASSLRTSGTYNEQFF TGTGCCAGCAGCTTACGGACTAGCGGGACCTACAATGAGCAGTTCTTC
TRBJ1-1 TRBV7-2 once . CASSQGTLNTEAFF TGTGCCAGCAGCCAGGGGACTCTAAACACTGAAGCTTTCTTT
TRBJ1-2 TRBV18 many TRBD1 CASSPRDRANGYTF TGTGCCAGCTCACCACGGGACAGGGCCAATGGCTACACCTTC
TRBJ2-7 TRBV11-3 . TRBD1 CARNPGTGYEQYF TGTGCCAGAAACCCCGGGACAGGATACGAGCAGTACTTC
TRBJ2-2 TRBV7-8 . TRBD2 CASSLRTSEGGELFF TGTGCCAGCAGCCTTAGGACTAGCGAAGGCGGGGAGCTGTTTTTT
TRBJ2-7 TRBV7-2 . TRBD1 CASSLDRVEQYF TGTGCCAGCAGCTTGGACAGGGTCGAGCAGTACTTC
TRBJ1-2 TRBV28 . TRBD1 CASSSGQMYGYTF TGTGCCAGCAGTTCGGGACAGATGTATGGCTACACCTTC
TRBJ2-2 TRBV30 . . CAWRQGNTGELFF TGTGCCTGGAGGCAGGGGAACACCGGGGAGCTGTTTTTT
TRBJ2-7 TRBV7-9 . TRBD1 CASSPRDSSYEQYF TGTGCCAGCAGCCCACGGGACAGCTCCTACGAGCAGTACTTC
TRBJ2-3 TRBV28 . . CASSTRQVLRGFGTDTQYF TGTGCCAGCAGTACACGACAGGTCCTCCGTGGGTTTGGCACAGATACGCAGTATTTT
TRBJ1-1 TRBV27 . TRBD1 CASRGTGTGLNTEAFF TGTGCCAGCAGGGGGACCGGGACAGGGCTTAACACTGAAGCTTTCTTT
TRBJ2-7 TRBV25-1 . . CASSESGSNEQYF TGTGCCAGCAGTGAATCAGGATCCAACGAGCAGTACTTC
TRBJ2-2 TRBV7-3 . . CASSPNTGELFF TGTGCCAGCAGCCCAAATACCGGGGAGCTGTTTTTT
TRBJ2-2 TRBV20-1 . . CSAPSPGELFF TGCAGTGCGCCGAGCCCCGGGGAGCTGTTTTTT
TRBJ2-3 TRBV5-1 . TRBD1 CASSLLTALRQGAGDTQYF TGCGCCAGCAGCTTACTGACGGCCCTAAGGCAGGGGGCGGGAGATACGCAGTATTTT
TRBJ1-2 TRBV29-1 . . CSVEDSGGRYTF TGCAGCGTTGAAGATTCGGGGGGTCGCTACACCTTC
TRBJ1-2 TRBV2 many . CASNGAGLGNGYTF TGTGCCAGCAACGGGGCAGGGCTTGGGAATGGCTACACCTTC
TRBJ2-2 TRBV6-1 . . CASSDPVGTPTTGELFF TGTGCCAGCAGTGACCCGGTGGGGACTCCGACGACCGGGGAGCTGTTTTTT